The clone carrying this TCR beta chain was recorded only once. Only in-frame clones appear in the TCRdb table, and some are missing; sequencing was by immunoSEQ multiplex PCR. The sample gives a few million clones, around nine tenths of which show up once; over 0.12% is in the top ten. This specimen belongs to a study of shared clonotypes between healthy human individuals. CDR3 length: 16 residues. The germline V gene encodes CDR1 MDHEN and CDR2 SYDVKM. The ends lost 3 bases at V and 5 bases at J; junction bases unmatched: 9. This chain joins TRBV28 and TRBJ2-4, with TRBD1 identical over 8 bases. Sequenced input: naive CD4+ T cells sorted from blood. Subset of the sample: CD45RA+ positively selected. The sequence was obtained from a man younger than 35 in good health. CDR3 nucleotide sequence: TGTGCCAGCAGTTTGGGACAGGTAACTCCTGAAAACATTCAGTACTTC. This translates into CASSLGQVTPENIQYF.